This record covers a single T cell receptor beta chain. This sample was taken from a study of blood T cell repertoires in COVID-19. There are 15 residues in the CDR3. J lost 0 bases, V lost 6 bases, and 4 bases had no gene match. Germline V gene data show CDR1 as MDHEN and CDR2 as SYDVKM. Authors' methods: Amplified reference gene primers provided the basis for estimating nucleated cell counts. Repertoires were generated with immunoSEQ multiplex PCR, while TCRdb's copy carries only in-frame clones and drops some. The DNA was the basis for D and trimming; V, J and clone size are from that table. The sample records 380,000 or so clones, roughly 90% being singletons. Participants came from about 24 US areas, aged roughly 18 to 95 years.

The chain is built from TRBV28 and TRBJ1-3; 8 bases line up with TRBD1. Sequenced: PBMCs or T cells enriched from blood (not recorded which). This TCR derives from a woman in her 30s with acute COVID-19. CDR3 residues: CASSGGTGSGNTIYF. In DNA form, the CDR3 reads TGTGCCAGCAGCGGCGGGACAGGCTCTGGAAACACCATATATTTT.